Sequencing of this T cell receptor (beta chain) was carried out in a study of shared clonotypes between healthy human individuals. CD8 cells regarded as naive lacked CD45RO, were positively chosen for CCR7, and omitted terminally differentiated effector memory CD45RA+ cells. This clone was observed a handful of times. Antigen specificity is unknown. CDR3 length: 14 amino acids. V was pared by 0 bases and J by 0 bases, with 8 bases between. Germline CDR1 GTSNPN, CDR2 SVGIG (reference sequence). Overall study findings and caveats: Among non-shared clonotypes, generation probabilities were lower than among those shared by all four donors.

Genomic DNA from each subset was divided evenly over several immunoSEQ plates. Sequencing used immunoSEQ multiplex PCR; TCRdb keeps in-frame clones, though not all of them. The sample lists about 2.1 million clones, about 94% seen once, with around 1.8% in the top ten. The sample consisted of naive CD8+ T cells from PBMCs. The chain combines TRBV30 with TRBJ1-1; TRBD1 might be the D (5 bases). This TCR came from a man between 18 and 35 years old in good health. Some clones in this sample may be carry-over from other donors' samples. The CDR3, as DNA: TGTGCCTGGAGTGTCGGGGCCCTGAACACTGAAGCTTTCTTT. Translation: CAWSVGALNTEAFF.